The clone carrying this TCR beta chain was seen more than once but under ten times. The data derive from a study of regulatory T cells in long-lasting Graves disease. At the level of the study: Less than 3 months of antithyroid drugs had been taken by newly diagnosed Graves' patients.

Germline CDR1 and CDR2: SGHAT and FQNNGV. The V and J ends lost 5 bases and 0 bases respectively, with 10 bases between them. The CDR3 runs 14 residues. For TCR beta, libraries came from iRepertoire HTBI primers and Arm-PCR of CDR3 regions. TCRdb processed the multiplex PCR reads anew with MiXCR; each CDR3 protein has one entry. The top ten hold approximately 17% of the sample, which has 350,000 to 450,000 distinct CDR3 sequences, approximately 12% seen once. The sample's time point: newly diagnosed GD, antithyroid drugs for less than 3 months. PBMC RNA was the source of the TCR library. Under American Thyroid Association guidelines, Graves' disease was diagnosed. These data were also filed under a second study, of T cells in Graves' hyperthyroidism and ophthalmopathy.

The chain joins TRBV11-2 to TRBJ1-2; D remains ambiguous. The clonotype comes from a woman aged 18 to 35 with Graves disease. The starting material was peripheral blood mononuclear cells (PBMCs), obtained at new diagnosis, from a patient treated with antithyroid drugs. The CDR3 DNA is TGTGCCAGCAGCGAGAATAAGGCTAACTATGGCTACACCTTC. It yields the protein CASSENKANYGYTF.